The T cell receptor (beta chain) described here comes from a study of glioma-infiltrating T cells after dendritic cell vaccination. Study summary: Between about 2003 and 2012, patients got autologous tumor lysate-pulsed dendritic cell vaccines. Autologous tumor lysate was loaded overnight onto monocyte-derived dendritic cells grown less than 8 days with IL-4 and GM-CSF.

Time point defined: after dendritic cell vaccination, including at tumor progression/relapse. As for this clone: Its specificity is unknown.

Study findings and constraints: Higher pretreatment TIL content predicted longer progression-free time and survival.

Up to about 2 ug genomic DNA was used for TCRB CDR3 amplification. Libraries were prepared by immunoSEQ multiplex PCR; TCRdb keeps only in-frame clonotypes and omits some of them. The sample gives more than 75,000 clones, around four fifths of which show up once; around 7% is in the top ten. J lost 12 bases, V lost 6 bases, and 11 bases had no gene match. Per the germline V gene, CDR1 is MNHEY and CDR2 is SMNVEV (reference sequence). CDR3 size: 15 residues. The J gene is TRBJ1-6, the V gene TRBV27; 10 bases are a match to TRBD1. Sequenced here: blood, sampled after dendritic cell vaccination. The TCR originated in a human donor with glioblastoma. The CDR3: CASSGSTGGTGPLHF. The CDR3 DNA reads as TGTGCCAGCAGCGGATCGACAGGGGGCACTGGACCCCTCCACTTT.